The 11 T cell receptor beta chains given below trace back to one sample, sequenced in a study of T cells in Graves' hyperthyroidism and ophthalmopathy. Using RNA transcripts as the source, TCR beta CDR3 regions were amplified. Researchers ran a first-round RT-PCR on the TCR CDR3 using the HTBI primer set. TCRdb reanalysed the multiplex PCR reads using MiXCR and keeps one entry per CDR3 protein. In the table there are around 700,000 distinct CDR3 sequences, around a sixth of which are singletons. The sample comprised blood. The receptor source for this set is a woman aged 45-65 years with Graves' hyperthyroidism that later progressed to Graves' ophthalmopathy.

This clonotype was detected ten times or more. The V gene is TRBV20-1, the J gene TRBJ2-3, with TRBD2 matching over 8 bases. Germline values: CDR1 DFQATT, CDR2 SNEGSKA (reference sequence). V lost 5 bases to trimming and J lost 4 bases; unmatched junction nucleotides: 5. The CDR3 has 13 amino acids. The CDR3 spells CSAPGGPSDTQYF. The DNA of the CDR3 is TGCAGTGCTCCGGGGGGGCCTTCAGATACGCAGTATTTT.

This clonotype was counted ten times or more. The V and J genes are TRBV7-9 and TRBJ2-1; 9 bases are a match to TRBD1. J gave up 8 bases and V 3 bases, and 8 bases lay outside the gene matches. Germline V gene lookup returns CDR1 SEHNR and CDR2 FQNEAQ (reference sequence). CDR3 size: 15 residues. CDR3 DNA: TGTGCCAGCAGCTTGACCGGGACAGGGTTGGATGAGCAGTTCTTC. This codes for CASSLTGTGLDEQFF.

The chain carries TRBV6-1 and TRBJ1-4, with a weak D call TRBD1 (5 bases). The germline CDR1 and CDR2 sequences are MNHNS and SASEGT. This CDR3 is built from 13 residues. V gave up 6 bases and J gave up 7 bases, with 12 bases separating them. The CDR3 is CASSTWTSEKLFF. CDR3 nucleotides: TGTGCCAGCAGCACCTGGACAAGTGAAAAACTGTTTTTT.

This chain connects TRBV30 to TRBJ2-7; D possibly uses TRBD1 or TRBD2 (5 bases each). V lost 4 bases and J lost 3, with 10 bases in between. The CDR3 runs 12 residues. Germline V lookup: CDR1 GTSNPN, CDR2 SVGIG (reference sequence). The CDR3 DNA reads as TGTGCCTGGAAGGGACGGCACTACGAGCAGTACTTC. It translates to CAWKGRHYEQYF.

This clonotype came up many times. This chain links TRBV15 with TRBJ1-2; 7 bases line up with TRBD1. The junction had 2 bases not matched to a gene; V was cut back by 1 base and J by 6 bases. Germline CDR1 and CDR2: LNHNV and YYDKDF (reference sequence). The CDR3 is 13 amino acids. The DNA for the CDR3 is TGTGCCACCAGCAGAGGACAGGGCGATGGCTACACCTTC. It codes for CATSRGQGDGYTF.

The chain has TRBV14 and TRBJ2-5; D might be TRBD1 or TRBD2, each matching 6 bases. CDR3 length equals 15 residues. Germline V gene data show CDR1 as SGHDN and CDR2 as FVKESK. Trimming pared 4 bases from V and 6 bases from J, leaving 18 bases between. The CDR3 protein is CASSRGPGAGKTQYF. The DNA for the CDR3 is TGTGCCAGCAGCCGGGGCCCAGGGGCGGGAAAGACCCAGTACTTC. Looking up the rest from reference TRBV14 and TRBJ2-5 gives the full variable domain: EAGVTQFPSHSVIEKGQTVTLRCDPISGHDNLYWYRRVMGKEIKFLLHFVKESKQDESGMPNNRFLAERTGGTYSTLKVQPAELEDSGVYFCASSRGPGAGKTQYFGPGTRLLVL.

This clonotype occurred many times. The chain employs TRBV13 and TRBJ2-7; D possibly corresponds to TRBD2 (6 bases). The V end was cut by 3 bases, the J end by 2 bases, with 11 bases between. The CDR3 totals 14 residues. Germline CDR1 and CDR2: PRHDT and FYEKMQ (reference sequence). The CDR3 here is CASSFGGITYEQYF. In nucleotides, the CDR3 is TGTGCCAGCAGCTTCGGGGGAATAACCTACGAGCAGTACTTC.

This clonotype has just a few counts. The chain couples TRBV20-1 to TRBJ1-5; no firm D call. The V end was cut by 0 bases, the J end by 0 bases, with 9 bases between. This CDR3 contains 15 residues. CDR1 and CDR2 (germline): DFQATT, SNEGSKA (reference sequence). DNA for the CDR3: TGCAGTGCTAGAGATATGGATTATAGCAATCAGCCCCAGCATTTT. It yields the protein CSARDMDYSNQPQHF.

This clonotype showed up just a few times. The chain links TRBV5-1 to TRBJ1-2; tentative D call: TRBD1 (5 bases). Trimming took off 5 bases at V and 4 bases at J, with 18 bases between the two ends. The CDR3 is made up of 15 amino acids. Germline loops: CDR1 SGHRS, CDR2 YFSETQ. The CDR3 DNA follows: TGCGCCAGCAGTATTTGGGGCTCCCGAGTCTATGGCTACACCTTC. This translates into CASSIWGSRVYGYTF. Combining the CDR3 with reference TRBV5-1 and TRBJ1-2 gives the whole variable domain KAGVTQTPRYLIKTRGQQVTLSCSPISGHRSVSWYQQTPGQGLQFLFEYFSETQRNKGNFPGRFSGRQFSNSRSEMNVSTLELGDSALYLCASSIWGSRVYGYTFGSGTRLTVV.

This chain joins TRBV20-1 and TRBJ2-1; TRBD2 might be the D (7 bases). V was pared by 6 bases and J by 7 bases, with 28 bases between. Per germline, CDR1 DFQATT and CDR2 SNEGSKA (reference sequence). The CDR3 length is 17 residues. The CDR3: CSAGRGGFAGVVNEQFF. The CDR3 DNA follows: TGCAGTGCCGGACGAGGGGGGTTCGCGGGGGTGGTAAATGAGCAGTTCTTC.

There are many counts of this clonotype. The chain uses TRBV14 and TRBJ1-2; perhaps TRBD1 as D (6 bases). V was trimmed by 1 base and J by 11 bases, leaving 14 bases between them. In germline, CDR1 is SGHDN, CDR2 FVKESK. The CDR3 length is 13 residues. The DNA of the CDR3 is TGTGCCAGCAGCCAAGGGGGGGCACAATCGTACACCTTC. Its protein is CASSQGGAQSYTF. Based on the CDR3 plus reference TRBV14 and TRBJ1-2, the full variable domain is EAGVTQFPSHSVIEKGQTVTLRCDPISGHDNLYWYRRVMGKEIKFLLHFVKESKQDESGMPNNRFLAERTGGTYSTLKVQPAELEDSGVYFCASSQGGAQSYTFGSGTRLTVV.